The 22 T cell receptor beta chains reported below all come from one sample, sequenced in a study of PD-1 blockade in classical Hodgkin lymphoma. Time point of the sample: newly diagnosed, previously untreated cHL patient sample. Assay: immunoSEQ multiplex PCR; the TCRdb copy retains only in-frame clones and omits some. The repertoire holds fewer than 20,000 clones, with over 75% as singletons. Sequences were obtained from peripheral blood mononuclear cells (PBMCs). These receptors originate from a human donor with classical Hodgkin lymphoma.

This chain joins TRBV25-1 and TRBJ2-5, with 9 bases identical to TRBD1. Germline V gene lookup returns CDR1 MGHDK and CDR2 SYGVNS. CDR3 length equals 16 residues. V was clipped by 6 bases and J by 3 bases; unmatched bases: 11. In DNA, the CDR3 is TGTGCCAGCAGAAGACCTTCGGGACAGGGAGAAGAGACCCAGTACTTC. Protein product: CASRRPSGQGEETQYF.

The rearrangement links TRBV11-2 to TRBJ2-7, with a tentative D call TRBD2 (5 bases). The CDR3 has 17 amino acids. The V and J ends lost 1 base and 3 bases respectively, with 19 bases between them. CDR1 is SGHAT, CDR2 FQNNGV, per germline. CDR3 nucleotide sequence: TGTGCCAGCAGCTTAGTGTTTTCCGCGGGCGGAGTCTACGAGCAGTACTTC. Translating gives CASSLVFSAGGVYEQYF.

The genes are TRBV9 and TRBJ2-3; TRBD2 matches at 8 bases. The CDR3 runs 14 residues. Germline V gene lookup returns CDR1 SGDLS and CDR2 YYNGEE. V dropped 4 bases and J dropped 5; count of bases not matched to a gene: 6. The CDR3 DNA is TGTGCCAGCAGCCTTAGCGGGATGGTAGATACGCAGTATTTT. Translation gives CASSLSGMVDTQYF.

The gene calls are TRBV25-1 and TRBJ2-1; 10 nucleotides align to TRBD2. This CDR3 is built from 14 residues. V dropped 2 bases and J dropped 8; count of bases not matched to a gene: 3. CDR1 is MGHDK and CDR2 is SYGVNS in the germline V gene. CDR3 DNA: TGTGCCAGCAGTGAACAGCGGGAGGGGTATGAGCAGTTCTTC. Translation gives CASSEQREGYEQFF.

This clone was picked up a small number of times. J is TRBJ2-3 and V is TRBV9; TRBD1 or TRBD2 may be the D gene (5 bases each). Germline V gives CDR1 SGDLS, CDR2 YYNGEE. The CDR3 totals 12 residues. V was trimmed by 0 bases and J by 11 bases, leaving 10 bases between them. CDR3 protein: CASSVVRGEQYF. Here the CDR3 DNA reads TGTGCCAGCAGCGTAGTGAGGGGTGAGCAGTATTTT.

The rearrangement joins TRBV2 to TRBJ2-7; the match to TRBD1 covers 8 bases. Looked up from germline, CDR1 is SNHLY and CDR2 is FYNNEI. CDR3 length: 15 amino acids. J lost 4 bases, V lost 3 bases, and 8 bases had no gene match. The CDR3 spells CASSDWIRGRYEQYF. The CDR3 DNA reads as TGTGCCAGCAGTGATTGGATCAGGGGGCGTTACGAGCAGTACTTC.

The CDR3 loop is CASTQGGTEAFF. As DNA, the CDR3 is TGTGCCAGCACCCAGGGGGGTACTGAAGCTTTCTTT. The J gene is TRBJ1-1, the V gene TRBV6-5; 7 bases map to TRBD1. The CDR3 extends over 12 amino acids. CDR1 is MNHEY, CDR2 SVGAGI, per germline. Trimming removed 7 bases from V and 5 bases from J; junction bases left unmatched: 4.

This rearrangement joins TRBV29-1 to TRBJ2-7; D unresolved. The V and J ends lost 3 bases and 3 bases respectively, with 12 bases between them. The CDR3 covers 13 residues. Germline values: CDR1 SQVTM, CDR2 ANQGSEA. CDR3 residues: CSVELEKGYEQYF. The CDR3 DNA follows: TGCAGCGTTGAGCTGGAGAAGGGCTACGAGCAGTACTTC.

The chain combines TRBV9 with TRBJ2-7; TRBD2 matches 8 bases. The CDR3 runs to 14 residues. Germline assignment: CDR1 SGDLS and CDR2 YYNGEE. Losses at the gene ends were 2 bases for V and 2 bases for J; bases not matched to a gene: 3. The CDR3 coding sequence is TGTGCCAGCAGCGTGGGACTAGTCACCTACGAGCAGTACTTC. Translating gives CASSVGLVTYEQYF.

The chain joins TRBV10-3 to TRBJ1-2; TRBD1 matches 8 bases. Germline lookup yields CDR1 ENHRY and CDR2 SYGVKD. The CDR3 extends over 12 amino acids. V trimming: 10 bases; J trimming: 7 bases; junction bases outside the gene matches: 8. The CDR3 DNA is TGTGCCACCCCGACAGGGGCGGGTGGCTACACCTTC. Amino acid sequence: CATPTGAGGYTF.

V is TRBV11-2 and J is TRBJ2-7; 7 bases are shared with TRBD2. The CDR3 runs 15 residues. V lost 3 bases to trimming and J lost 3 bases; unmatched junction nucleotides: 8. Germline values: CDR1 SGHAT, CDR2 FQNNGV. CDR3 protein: CASSFSGGSDYEQYF. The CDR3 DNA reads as TGTGCCAGCAGCTTTAGCGGCGGGAGTGACTACGAGCAGTACTTC.

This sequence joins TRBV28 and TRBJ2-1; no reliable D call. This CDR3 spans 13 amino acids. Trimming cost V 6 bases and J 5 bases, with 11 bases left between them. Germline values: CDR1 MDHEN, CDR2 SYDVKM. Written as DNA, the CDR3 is TGTGCCAGCAGCCCCTATACCAACAATGAGCAGTTCTTC. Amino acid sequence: CASSPYTNNEQFF.

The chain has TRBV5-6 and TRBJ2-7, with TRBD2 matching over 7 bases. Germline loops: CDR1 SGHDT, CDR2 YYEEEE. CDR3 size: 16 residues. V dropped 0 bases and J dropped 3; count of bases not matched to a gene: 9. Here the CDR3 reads CASSLVGAGLYYEQYF. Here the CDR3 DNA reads TGTGCCAGCAGCTTGGTCGGAGCGGGACTCTACTACGAGCAGTACTTC.

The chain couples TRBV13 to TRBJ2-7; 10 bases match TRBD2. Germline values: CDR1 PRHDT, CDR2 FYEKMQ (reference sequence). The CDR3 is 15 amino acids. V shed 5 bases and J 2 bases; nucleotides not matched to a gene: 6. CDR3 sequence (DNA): TGTGCCAGCAGCAGTAGCGGGAGGCCCGCCTACGAGCAGTACTTC. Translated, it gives CASSSSGRPAYEQYF.

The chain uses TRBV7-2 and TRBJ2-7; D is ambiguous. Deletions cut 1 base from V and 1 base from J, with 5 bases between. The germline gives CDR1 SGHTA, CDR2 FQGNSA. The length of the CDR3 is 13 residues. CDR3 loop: CASSLGHSYEQYF. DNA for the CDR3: TGTGCCAGCAGCTTAGGCCATTCCTACGAGCAGTACTTC.

This CDR3 reads CASIQQADLGKLFF. CDR3 bases: TGTGCCAGCATCCAGCAGGCTGACCTAGGAAAACTGTTTTTT. The genes are TRBV6-1 and TRBJ1-4; the D is unclear. With 7 bases removed from V and 10 bases from J, the gap between germline ends came to 19 bases. Germline assignment: CDR1 MNHNS and CDR2 SASEGT. CDR3 size: 14 residues.

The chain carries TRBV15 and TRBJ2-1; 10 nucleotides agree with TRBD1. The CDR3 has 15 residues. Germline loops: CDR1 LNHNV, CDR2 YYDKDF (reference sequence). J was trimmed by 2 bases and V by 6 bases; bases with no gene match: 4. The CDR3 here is CATRTGGAAYNEQFF. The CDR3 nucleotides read TGTGCCACCAGGACAGGGGGCGCGGCCTACAATGAGCAGTTCTTC.

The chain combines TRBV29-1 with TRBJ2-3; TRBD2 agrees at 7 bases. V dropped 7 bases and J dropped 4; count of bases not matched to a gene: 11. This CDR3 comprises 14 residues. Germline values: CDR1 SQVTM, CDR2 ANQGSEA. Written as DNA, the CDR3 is TGCAGCGAACGGGTAACGGGAGGATCAGATACGCAGTATTTT. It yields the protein CSERVTGGSDTQYF.

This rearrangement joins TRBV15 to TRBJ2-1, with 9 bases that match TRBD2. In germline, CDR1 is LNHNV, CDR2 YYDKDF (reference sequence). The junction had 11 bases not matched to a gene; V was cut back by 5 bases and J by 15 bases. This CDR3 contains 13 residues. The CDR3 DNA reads TGTGCCACCAGCCCCGCGATAGCGGGAGTGGCGTTCTTC. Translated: CATSPAIAGVAFF.

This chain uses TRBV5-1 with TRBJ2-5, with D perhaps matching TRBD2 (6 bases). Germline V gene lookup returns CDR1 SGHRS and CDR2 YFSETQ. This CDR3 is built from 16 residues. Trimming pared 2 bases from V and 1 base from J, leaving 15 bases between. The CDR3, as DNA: TGCGCCAGCAGCTTTCGGGCGGAGGGGATCCAAGAGACCCAGTACTTC. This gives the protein CASSFRAEGIQETQYF.

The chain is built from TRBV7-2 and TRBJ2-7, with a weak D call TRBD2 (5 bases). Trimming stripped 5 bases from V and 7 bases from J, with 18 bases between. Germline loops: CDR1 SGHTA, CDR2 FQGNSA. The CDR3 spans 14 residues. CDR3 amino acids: CASSELERRHEQYF. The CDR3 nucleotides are TGTGCCAGCAGCGAACTAGAACGCAGGCATGAGCAGTACTTC.

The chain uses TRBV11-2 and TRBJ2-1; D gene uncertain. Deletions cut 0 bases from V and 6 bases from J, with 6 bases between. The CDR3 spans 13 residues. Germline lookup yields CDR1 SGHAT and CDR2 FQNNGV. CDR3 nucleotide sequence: TGTGCCAGCAGCTTAGATCGTCCCAATGAGCAGTTCTTC. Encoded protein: CASSLDRPNEQFF.